A selection of T cell receptor beta chains follows, all from one sample in a study of identical twins. TCRdb used MiXCR to reprocess the 5' RACE reads, holding one entry per CDR3 protein. The sample includes approximately 600,000 distinct CDR3 sequences, under 8.5% of them seen just once. This same sample was also part of a study on yellow fever vaccine responses in identical twins.

The specimen sequenced was PBMCs. The receptor source for this set is a woman younger than 35 in good health. The CDR3 runs from the conserved cysteine through the conserved F or W. The D gene is left open where the match is weak. Where a row states a size, it is once, few, many or the class of an expanded clone; other rows omit it.

CDR3 protein	CDR3 DNA	V gene	J gene	D gene	clone size
CASRSLAGGSYNEQFF	TGTGCCAGCAGATCACTTGCCGGTGGTTCCTACAATGAGCAGTTCTTC	TRBV6-1	TRBJ2-1	.	.
CASSTGPQGGQYF	TGTGCCAGCAGCACGGGACCCCAAGGCGGGCAGTATTTT	TRBV2	TRBJ2-3	.	.
CASRQSSGGGNEKLFF	TGTGCCAGCAGGCAATCTTCTGGGGGGGGAAATGAAAAACTGTTTTTT	TRBV27	TRBJ1-4	.	few
CSARARGRTDTQYF	TGCAGTGCTAGAGCCAGGGGACGCACAGATACGCAGTATTTT	TRBV20-1	TRBJ2-3	.	many
CASRETRDEKLFF	TGTGCCAGCAGGGAGACGCGGGATGAAAAACTGTTTTTT	TRBV2	TRBJ1-4	.	.
CASSAGTGGQTAQYF	TGTGCCAGCAGTGCAGGGACAGGGGGACAGACGGCCCAGTACTTC	TRBV6-1	TRBJ2-5	TRBD1	few
CASSQERVSYNEQFF	TGCGCCAGCAGCCAAGAGCGGGTCTCCTACAATGAGCAGTTCTTC	TRBV4-1	TRBJ2-1	.	once
CASSLAGGTFEQYF	TGTGCCAGCAGCTTAGCTGGGGGGACATTCGAGCAGTACTTC	TRBV7-8	TRBJ2-7	.	.
CAISREEGANEQFF	TGTGCCATCAGTCGGGAGGAGGGGGCCAATGAGCAGTTCTTC	TRBV10-3	TRBJ2-1	.	many
CASSFGGGENYEQYF	TGTGCCAGCAGTTTTGGGGGGGGTGAGAACTACGAGCAGTACTTC	TRBV12-3/TRBV12-4	TRBJ2-7	TRBD2	few
CASSEFRDHLEGNEQFF	TGTGCCAGCAGTGAATTTAGGGACCACCTTGAGGGGAATGAGCAGTTCTTC	TRBV6-1	TRBJ2-1	.	.
CASKVGINEKLFF	TGCGCCAGCAAAGTTGGGATAAATGAAAAACTGTTTTTT	TRBV5-1	TRBJ1-4	.	many
CASRAGLVNSPLHF	TGTGCCAGCAGGGCAGGGTTAGTGAATTCACCCCTCCACTTT	TRBV7-2	TRBJ1-6	.	.
CASTAGNNGYTF	TGTGCCAGCACGGCAGGGAATAATGGCTACACCTTC	TRBV27	TRBJ1-2	.	.
CATSTGRDEQFF	TGTGCCACCAGCACCGGTCGGGATGAGCAGTTCTTC	TRBV15	TRBJ2-1	.	few
CASSLFGQGQSDIQYF	TGTGCCAGCAGTTTATTTGGGCAGGGCCAATCGGACATTCAGTACTTC	TRBV28	TRBJ2-4	.	.
CAISDSGENEQFF	TGTGCCATCAGTGATAGCGGGGAAAATGAGCAGTTCTTC	TRBV10-3	TRBJ2-1	TRBD2	.
CAISESFTRGPNYGYTF	TGTGCCATCAGTGAGTCCTTTACCAGGGGCCCGAACTATGGCTACACCTTC	TRBV10-3	TRBJ1-2	.	many
CASRVDTNTEAFF	TGTGCCAGCAGGGTAGACACGAACACTGAAGCTTTCTTT	TRBV12-3/TRBV12-4	TRBJ1-1	.	.
CASSQERAGGRETQYF	TGTGCCAGCAGCCAAGAGCGAGCGGGGGGGCGAGAGACCCAGTACTTC	TRBV14	TRBJ2-5	TRBD2	few
CASSLLGTSETLGDEQYF	TGTGCCAGCAGCCTCCTCGGGACTAGCGAGACTCTAGGAGACGAGCAGTACTTC	TRBV11-1	TRBJ2-7	TRBD2	.
CASSDPGVTEAFF	TGCGCCAGCAGCGACCCAGGGGTAACTGAAGCTTTCTTT	TRBV4-1	TRBJ1-1	.	.